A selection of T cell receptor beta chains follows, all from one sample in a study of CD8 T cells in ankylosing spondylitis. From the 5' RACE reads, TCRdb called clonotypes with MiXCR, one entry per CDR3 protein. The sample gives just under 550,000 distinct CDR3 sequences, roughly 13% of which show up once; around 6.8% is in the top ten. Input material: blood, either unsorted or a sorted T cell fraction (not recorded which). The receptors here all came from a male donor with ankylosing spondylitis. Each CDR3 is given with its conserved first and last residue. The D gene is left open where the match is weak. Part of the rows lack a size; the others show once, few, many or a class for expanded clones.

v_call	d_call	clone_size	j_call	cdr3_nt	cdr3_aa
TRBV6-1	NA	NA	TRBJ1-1	TGTGCCAGCAGGTTGGACGGGAACGCTGAAGCTTTCTTT	CASRLDGNAEAFF
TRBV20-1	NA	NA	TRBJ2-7	TGCACTAATCAAAGGACGTTAAGCTCCTACGAGCAGTACTTC	CTNQRTLSSYEQYF
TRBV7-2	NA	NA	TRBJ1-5	TGTGCCAGCAGCTCTTTAGGGGGGCCGGAGCAGCCCCAGCATTTT	CASSSLGGPEQPQHF
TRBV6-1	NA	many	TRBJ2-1	TGTGCCAGCTCCGGACTCTATGGTACCTACAATGAGCAGTTCTTC	CASSGLYGTYNEQFF
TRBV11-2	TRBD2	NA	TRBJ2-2	TGTGCCAGCACTCCTTCTCCCACTAGCGGGAGGGACACCGGGGAGCTGTTTTTT	CASTPSPTSGRDTGELFF
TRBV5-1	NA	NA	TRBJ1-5	TGCGCCAGCAGCTTGGGGGAGAGTCCTAATCAGCCCCAGCATTTT	CASSLGESPNQPQHF
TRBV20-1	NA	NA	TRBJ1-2	TGCAGTGCCAGGGGTGGGAGGTTGGATGGCTACACCTTC	CSARGGRLDGYTF
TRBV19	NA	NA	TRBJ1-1	TGTGCCAGTAGCCCCCTCGACAGAAGGGAGCTACGTTTTCCTTTCTTT	CASSPLDRRELRFPFF
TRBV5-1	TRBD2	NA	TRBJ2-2	TGCGCCAGCACCTCCGGCGGGGGATTAAACACCGGGGAGCTGTTTTTT	CASTSGGGLNTGELFF
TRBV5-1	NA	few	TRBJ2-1	TGCGCCAGCAGCCCAACGGACTTTTTGGGGGCTTGGAATGAGCAGTTCTTC	CASSPTDFLGAWNEQFF
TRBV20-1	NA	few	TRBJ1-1	TGCAGTGCTAGAGAACCCGGGAAAAACACTGAAGCTTTCTTT	CSAREPGKNTEAFF
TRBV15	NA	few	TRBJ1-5	TGTGCCACCAGGATCGGGTCATATGGCAATCAGCCCCAGCATTTT	CATRIGSYGNQPQHF
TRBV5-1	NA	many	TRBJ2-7	TGCGCCAGCACCCTAAGCGGCCAGGGGTTCGACGAGCAGTACTTC	CASTLSGQGFDEQYF
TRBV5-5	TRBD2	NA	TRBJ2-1	TGTGCCAGCAGCACCGGGGGTAGCGGGAGGGTTAATGAGCAGTTCTTC	CASSTGGSGRVNEQFF
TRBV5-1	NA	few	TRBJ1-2	TGCGCCAGCAGCCCGATTACACAGTCGACTGTTGGCTACACCTTC	CASSPITQSTVGYTF
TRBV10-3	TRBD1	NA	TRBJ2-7	TGTGCCATCAGTGAGGCAGGGGGCCCCTCCTACGAGCAGTACTTC	CAISEAGGPSYEQYF
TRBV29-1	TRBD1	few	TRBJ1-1	TGCAGCGTTGACCCGAGGGGGCCGAACACTGAAGCTTTCTTT	CSVDPRGPNTEAFF
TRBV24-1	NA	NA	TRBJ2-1	TGTGCCACCCGCTTTGGGACATCTTCCTACAATGAGCAGTTCTTC	CATRFGTSSYNEQFF
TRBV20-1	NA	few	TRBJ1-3	TGCAGTGCTAGAGGGGCACCGGCTGGAAACACCATATATTTT	CSARGAPAGNTIYF
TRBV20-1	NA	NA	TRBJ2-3	TGCAGTGCTAGAGATCCGAGGTGGGGAGGCACAGATACGCAGTATTTT	CSARDPRWGGTDTQYF
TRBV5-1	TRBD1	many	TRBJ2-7	TGCGCCAGCAGCACAGGACAGGGAGAGGGTGAGCAGTACTTC	CASSTGQGEGEQYF
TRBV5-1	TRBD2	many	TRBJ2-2	TGCGCCAGCAGCTTTACGGGACTAGCGGGAGGATCCGGGGAGCTGTTTTTT	CASSFTGLAGGSGELFF
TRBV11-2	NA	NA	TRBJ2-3	TGTGCCAGCAGCTTCGATATAGTTTACGATACGCAGTATTTT	CASSFDIVYDTQYF
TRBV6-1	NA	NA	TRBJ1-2	TGTGCCAGCAGTGAAGGAGAAGGGGATGGCTACACCTTC	CASSEGEGDGYTF
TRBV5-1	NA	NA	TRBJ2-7	TGCGCCAGCAGCCCGTTGGGGCCGAGGACTTACGAGCAGTACTTC	CASSPLGPRTYEQYF
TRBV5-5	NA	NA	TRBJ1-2	TGTGCCAGCAGCTTGAAGTGGAAAGGAGGCTACACCTTC	CASSLKWKGGYTF
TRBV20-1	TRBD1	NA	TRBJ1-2	TGCAGTGCAGAGGCAGGGGGCCCCTATGGCTACACCTTC	CSAEAGGPYGYTF
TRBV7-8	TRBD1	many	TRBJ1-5	TGTGCCAGCAGCCCCCGACAGGGCCAGCCCCAGCATTTT	CASSPRQGQPQHF
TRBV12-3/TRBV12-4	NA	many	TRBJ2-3	TGTGCCAGCAGCCCTGAGGGCACGCAGTATTTT	CASSPEGTQYF